This is a list of T cell receptor beta chains from one sample in a study of shared clonotypes between healthy human individuals. The table came from immunoSEQ multiplex PCR; TCRdb's copy has only in-frame clones and leaves some out. The sample yields a few hundred thousand clones, approximately 80% seen once. Sequenced input: PBMCs. All receptors derive from a woman aged 40 to 49 in good health. Some clones in this sample may be carry-over from other donors' samples. The CDR3 runs from the conserved cysteine through the conserved F or W. A D gene is named only where the DNA matches it firmly. Only some rows state a clone size, as once, few, many or a class for expanded clones.

few,TRBD1,TRBJ1-2,TRBV7-9,CASSMRLTGEDGYTF,TGTGCCAGCAGCATGCGTTTAACAGGGGAGGATGGCTACACCTTC
.,.,TRBJ2-5,TRBV5-1,CASSPGHRQETQYF,TGCGCCAGCAGTCCAGGACACCGCCAAGAGACCCAGTACTTC
.,.,TRBJ1-1,TRBV27,CASSSRGGGEGAFF,TGTGCCAGCAGTTCGCGAGGGGGGGGCGAAGGGGCTTTCTTT
.,TRBD1,TRBJ1-3,TRBV30,CAWSSGTGHAGNTIYF,TGTGCCTGGAGTTCCGGGACAGGGCATGCTGGAAACACCATATATTTT
.,.,TRBJ1-1,TRBV7-9,CASSLDGASYTEAFF,TGTGCCAGCAGCTTAGACGGGGCTTCGTACACTGAAGCTTTCTTT
.,.,TRBJ2-3,TRBV9,CASSGWERHADTQYF,TGTGCCAGCAGCGGGTGGGAGAGACACGCAGATACGCAGTATTTT
few,TRBD1,TRBJ1-4,TRBV6-1,CASSERGPNEKLFF,TGTGCCAGCAGTGAAAGGGGGCCTAATGAAAAACTGTTTTTT
.,.,TRBJ1-5,TRBV19,CASSIYNPQGSAPQHF,TGTGCCAGTAGTATATATAACCCCCAGGGGTCCGCACCCCAGCATTTT
few,TRBD1,TRBJ2-7,TRBV5-1,CASSSWGGQGDSPYEQYF,TGCGCCAGCAGCTCATGGGGGGGACAGGGAGACTCCCCCTACGAGCAGTACTTC
.,.,TRBJ2-1,TRBV4-3,CASSQADRSYNEQFF,TGCGCCAGCAGCCAAGCCGACCGGTCCTACAATGAGCAGTTCTTC
.,.,TRBJ2-7,TRBV4-3,CASSQDWAGSSEQYF,TGCGCCAGCAGCCAAGATTGGGCGGGATCCTCGGAGCAGTACTTC
many,.,TRBJ2-7,TRBV6-1,CASSPSEAYEQYF,TGTGCCAGCAGTCCTAGCGAGGCCTACGAGCAGTACTTC
few,TRBD2,TRBJ2-2,TRBV4-3,CASSQSTSTNTGELFF,TGCGCCAGCAGCCAGTCGACTAGCACGAACACCGGGGAGCTGTTTTTT
few,.,TRBJ2-7,TRBV9,CASSAQQGPTYEQYF,TGTGCCAGCAGCGCCCAACAGGGACCAACCTACGAGCAGTACTTC
few,.,TRBJ1-3,TRBV13,CASSLGLGGNTIYF,TGTGCCAGCAGCTTAGGGCTGGGTGGAAACACCATATATTTT
once,.,TRBJ2-7,TRBV4-1,CASSRQVLQRYEQYF,TGCGCCAGCAGCCGACAGGTTTTGCAACGATACGAGCAGTACTTC
.,.,TRBJ2-7,TRBV15,CATSRERGSYEQYF,TGTGCCACCAGCAGAGAGCGGGGCAGCTACGAGCAGTACTTC
.,TRBD2,TRBJ2-5,TRBV7-9,CASSSGTSGLLQETQYF,TGTGCCAGCAGCTCCGGGACTAGCGGTTTACTACAAGAGACCCAGTACTTC
.,.,TRBJ2-7,TRBV11-2,CASSLDQGMTGIYEQYF,TGTGCCAGCAGCTTAGATCAAGGAATGACGGGAATCTACGAGCAGTACTTC
many,.,TRBJ2-2,TRBV27,CASSFQSSGELFF,TGTGCCAGCAGTTTCCAGAGCTCCGGGGAGCTGTTTTTT
.,.,TRBJ2-6,TRBV19,CASSTGANVLTF,TGTGCCAGTAGTACTGGGGCCAACGTCCTGACTTTC
.,.,TRBJ2-5,TRBV7-3,CASSPTRGETQYF,TGTGCCAGCAGCCCTACTAGGGGGGAGACCCAGTACTTC
.,TRBD2,TRBJ2-7,TRBV6-6,CASSYGTSGGRYEQYF,TGTGCCAGCAGTTACGGGACTAGCGGGGGGAGATACGAGCAGTACTTC
.,.,TRBJ2-7,TRBV2,CASRGEAYEQYF,TGTGCCAGCAGAGGGGAGGCCTACGAGCAGTACTTC
few,.,TRBJ2-2,TRBV28,CASRRTANTGELFF,TGTGCCAGCCGTCGGACAGCGAACACCGGGGAGCTGTTTTTT
few,TRBD2,TRBJ2-7,TRBV28,CASSLPLGREGAYEQYF,TGTGCCAGCAGTCTACCGTTGGGGCGGGAGGGAGCCTACGAGCAGTACTTC
.,.,TRBJ2-1,TRBV2,CASNLLGPYNEQFF,TGTGCCAGCAATCTCCTCGGCCCCTACAATGAGCAGTTCTTC
.,.,TRBJ2-7,TRBV18,CASSPGSSYEQYF,TGTGCCAGCTCACCCGGATCCTCCTACGAGCAGTACTTC
once,TRBD1,TRBJ2-7,TRBV25-1,CASSEFETGGYGQYF,TGTGCCAGCAGTGAGTTCGAGACAGGGGGCTACGGGCAGTACTTC
.,TRBD2,TRBJ2-3,TRBV5-1,CASSLGALAGAADTQYF,TGCGCCAGCAGCTTGGGGGCCCTAGCGGGAGCGGCAGATACGCAGTATTTT
.,.,TRBJ2-7,TRBV11-2,CASSLVSSISEQYF,TGTGCCAGCAGCTTAGTCTCCTCCATAAGCGAGCAGTACTTC
.,.,TRBJ1-4,TRBV10-3,CAISGGSNEKLFF,TGTGCCATCAGTGGGGGATCTAATGAAAAACTGTTTTTT
.,TRBD1,TRBJ1-1,TRBV5-4,CASSFVGGGTEAFF,TGTGCCAGCAGCTTTGTAGGGGGCGGGACTGAAGCTTTCTTT
.,TRBD1,TRBJ2-5,TRBV7-8,CASSLTRTGGMETQYF,TGTGCCAGCAGCTTAACCCGGACAGGGGGGATGGAGACCCAGTACTTC
.,.,TRBJ2-1,TRBV9,CASSAGGRGAQDEQFF,TGTGCCAGCAGCGCTGGGGGAAGGGGGGCTCAGGATGAGCAGTTCTTC
.,TRBD2,TRBJ2-7,TRBV29-1,CSVEDTGGSHEQYF,TGCAGCGTTGAAGATACTGGCGGGAGCCACGAGCAGTACTTC
.,.,TRBJ2-5,TRBV29-1,CSVEVGETQYF,TGCAGCGTTGAAGTAGGAGAGACCCAGTACTTC
.,.,TRBJ1-2,TRBV2,CASAERANYGYTF,TGTGCCAGCGCGGAGAGGGCTAACTATGGCTACACCTTC
.,.,TRBJ2-2,TRBV6-5,CASSYEGPNTGELFF,TGTGCCAGCAGTTACGAGGGCCCCAACACCGGGGAGCTGTTTTTT
.,.,TRBJ2-1,TRBV10-1,CASSESGGPNNEQFF,TGCGCCAGCAGTGAGTCCGGCGGGCCTAACAATGAGCAGTTCTTC